Sequencing of this TCR beta chain was carried out in a study of radiotherapy plus CTLA-4 blockade in lung cancer. Findings and caveats of the study: Increased serum interferon-beta after radiation also reportedly predicted response strongly. Subsequent to radiotherapy plus ipilimumab, tumor-derived TCR clones underwent expansion in blood.

In its sample, this clone was seen a few times. Its target is unknown. The same CDR3 arises from other DNA sequences in this sample as well. Assay used: immunoSEQ multiplex PCR; TCRdb lists only in-frame clones, some missing. The table shows tens of thousands of clones, with 70% to 90% occurring only once. The germline V and J ends were trimmed by 2 bases and 1 base, with 8 bases remaining between them. This CDR3 comprises 14 residues. Per germline, CDR1 SGHTA and CDR2 FQGNSA. Patients had chemo-refractory metastatic non-small-cell lung cancer and received focal radiation plus CTLA-4 blockade that used ipilimumab.

Sequencing was performed on peripheral blood, taken from a patient treated with radiotherapy plus ipilimumab. The sequence was collected from a human donor with non-small cell lung cancer whose response to radiotherapy plus ipilimumab could not be evaluated. This chain connects TRBV7-2 to TRBJ1-1; D is possibly TRBD1 (5 bases). This CDR3 reads CASSLLGQNTEAFF. CDR3 bases: TGTGCCAGCAGCTTACTGGGGCAGAACACTGAAGCTTTCTTT.